This T cell receptor beta chain was documented in a study of siplizumab effects on memory and regulatory T cells. This table comes from immunoSEQ multiplex PCR, and its TCRdb copy is limited to in-frame clones, with some not included. Of roughly 9,900 clones in the sample, around 40% were seen once. This clone was seen more than once but under ten times. The target antigen is unknown. Mixed lymphocyte reaction cells underwent roughly six days of coculture at 37°C. The CDR3 runs 14 residues. V lost 3 bases and J 4 bases, leaving 13 bases between the germline ends. CDR1 is MDHEN and CDR2 is SYDVKM in the germline V gene.

Source material: CFSE-low (dividing) CD4+ T cells sorted from an allogeneic mixed lymphocyte reaction. This chain connects TRBV28 to TRBJ2-7; D perhaps matches TRBD2 (5 bases). This clonotype was obtained from a human donor in good health; the cells came from an allogeneic mixed lymphocyte reaction. The CDR3 coding sequence is TGTGCCAGCAGTTTCGGTGGGAGTCTGTACGAGCAGTACTTC. This translates into CASSFGGSLYEQYF.